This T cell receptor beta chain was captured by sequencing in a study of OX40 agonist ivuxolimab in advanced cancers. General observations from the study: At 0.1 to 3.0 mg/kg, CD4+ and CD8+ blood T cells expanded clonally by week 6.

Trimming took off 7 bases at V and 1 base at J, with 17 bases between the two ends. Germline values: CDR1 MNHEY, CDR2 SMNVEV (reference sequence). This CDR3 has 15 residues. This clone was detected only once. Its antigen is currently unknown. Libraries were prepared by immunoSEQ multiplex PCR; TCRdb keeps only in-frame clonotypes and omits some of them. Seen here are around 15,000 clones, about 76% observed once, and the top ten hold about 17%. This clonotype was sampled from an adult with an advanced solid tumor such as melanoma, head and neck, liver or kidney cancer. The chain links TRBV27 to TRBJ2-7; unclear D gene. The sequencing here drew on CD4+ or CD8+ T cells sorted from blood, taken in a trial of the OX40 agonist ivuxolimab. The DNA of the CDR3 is TGTGCCAGCAAGTGGGCGGCCTCACCTTCCTACGAGCAGTACTTC. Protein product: CASKWAASPSYEQYF.